This T cell receptor (beta chain) was captured in a study of early T cells in non-severe SARS-CoV-2 infection. TCRdb reprocessed the 5' RACE reads via MiXCR and lists one record per CDR3 protein. The sample contains approximately 70,000 distinct CDR3 sequences, about an eighth of which appear only once. This clonotype was seen a few times. This CDR3 is built from 17 residues. From germline, CDR1 is SGHVS and CDR2 FNYEAQ. The V and J ends lost 5 bases and 0 bases, in that order; junction bases with no gene match: 8. The TCR was taken from an adult who was a healthcare worker with PCR-confirmed SARS-CoV-2 infection or an uninfected control (not recorded which). The sequences come from whole blood, collected at baseline. The rearrangement uses TRBV7-6 and TRBJ2-1; 9 positions match TRBD2. CDR3 sequence reads: CASSPRTSASSYNEQFF. The CDR3 nucleotides read TGTGCCAGCAGCCCCCGGACTAGCGCCAGCTCCTACAATGAGCAGTTCTTC.